The 3 T cell receptor beta chains below come from one sample, sequenced in a study of technical replicates of blood from a few donors. Repertoires were generated with immunoSEQ multiplex PCR, while TCRdb's copy carries only in-frame clones and drops some. The sample has about 50,000 clones; around 96% are singletons. Sequenced material: T cells isolated from PBMCs. Source of these receptors: a human donor in good health.

The rearrangement joins TRBV20-1 to TRBJ1-2; D ambiguous. The CDR3 is 11 residues long. Germline V gene lookup returns CDR1 DFQATT and CDR2 SNEGSKA (reference sequence). Trimming left V 1 base short and J 8 bases short, with 8 bases between. CDR3 loop: CSARAPGGYTF. The CDR3 DNA follows: TGCAGTGCTAGAGCTCCGGGAGGCTACACCTTC.

The chain joins TRBV4-1 to TRBJ2-5; D not certain. Deletions cut 4 bases from V and 2 bases from J, with 17 bases between. The CDR3 covers 16 residues. Germline lookup yields CDR1 MGHRA and CDR2 YSYEKL. Here the CDR3 reads CASSLSQAPGQETQYF. CDR3 in DNA: TGCGCCAGCAGCCTGAGCCAAGCCCCGGGTCAAGAGACCCAGTACTTC.

The V gene is TRBV5-1, the J gene TRBJ1-2, with 9 bases lining up with TRBD1. The CDR3 loop spans 16 amino acids. V lost 4 bases to trimming and J lost 2 bases; unmatched junction nucleotides: 9. Germline V lookup: CDR1 SGHRS, CDR2 YFSETQ. The CDR3 sequence is CASSPSWTGENYGYTF. DNA for the CDR3: TGCGCCAGCAGCCCCTCCTGGACAGGGGAAAACTATGGCTACACCTTC. Looking up the rest from reference TRBV5-1 and TRBJ1-2 gives the full variable domain: KAGVTQTPRYLIKTRGQQVTLSCSPISGHRSVSWYQQTPGQGLQFLFEYFSETQRNKGNFPGRFSGRQFSNSRSEMNVSTLELGDSALYLCASSPSWTGENYGYTFGSGTRLTVV.